This record covers a single T cell receptor (beta chain). What antigen it recognizes has not been identified. No base qualities exist here, and no much larger clone lies one base off it. TCRbeta CDR3 sequencing was performed on sorted unstimulated T cells and on proliferating T cells recovered from mixed lymphocyte reactions. Fresh whole blood from approximately 9 HLA-typed healthy donors was used to isolate PBMCs. Libraries came from the immunoSEQ multiplex PCR assay. Each sample had some 96,000 TCR templates assayed by the deep sequencing platform. Genomic DNA extracted from sorted T cells was the material used for TCRbeta CDR3 sequencing. As for the authors' bioinformatics: Clonal analysis of TCRbeta CDR3 data was done in the R programming language. Alloreactive CD4+ and CD8+ clones were identified by comparing unstimulated samples to CFSE-low samples taken after the reaction. Regulatory or non-regulatory origin was assigned to alloreactive CD4+ clones by matching of sequences to sorted unstimulated Treg and non-Treg repertoires. TCRdb took this table from immuneACCESS and kept in-frame rearrangements with V and J called. Such tables lack part of the clones; where checked against another copy, unresolved V genes explain under half of the gap, and the rest is unexplained. V and J calls and clone size are those listed in that table; D and trimming were worked out from the DNA. The sample yields 120,000 or so clones; around 90% were counted once. The ten most abundant clones make up under 1.5% of the sample.

This specimen belongs to a study of siplizumab effects on memory and regulatory T cells (dated by TCRdb to between 2018 and 2021). Some background on the complete study: The effect of the anti-CD2 antibody siplizumab on alloreactive T-cell subsets was examined in allogeneic mixed lymphocyte reactions constructed from human PBMCs. The paper's findings and limits, for the study overall: Because sequences at frequencies below about 10^-5 were poorly captured, only a minor fraction of alloreactive clones could be mapped back to unstimulated subsets. The cumulative frequency of alloreactive sequences traceable to unstimulated CD4+ memory T cells was significantly reduced by siplizumab. Greater diversity appeared to be present in unstimulated naive T cells than in memory T cells, and a substantial contribution to the alloresponse seemed to be made by naive cells. No functional confirmation was obtained for the suppressive function of proliferating Tregs from siplizumab cultures. Roughly 80-95% of proliferating CD4+ or CD8+ clones could not be assigned a naive or memory phenotype. Among mappable alloreactive CD4+ clones, an average Treg-derived fraction of roughly 71% was observed with siplizumab, compared with 25% to 30% in control reactions.

The sequenced sample consisted of CD4+ T cells sorted from blood. The TCR sequence derives from a human donor in good health.

The base sequence is TGTGCCAGCAGCCCGAAAGCGGGATCTCGCCGGAATGAGCAGTTCTTC. This is translated as CASSPKAGSRRNEQFF. Here the chain combines TRBV7-9 and TRBJ2-1; 7 central nucleotides agree with TRBD2. Via the germline V gene (reference sequence), CDR1 is SEHNR and CDR2 FQNEAQ. Its CDR3 holds 16 amino acids, cysteine through phenylalanine. The read is trimmed to its CDR3 DNA, 48 bases read in frame from base 1. Trimming takes 5 bases off V and 7 bases off J; junction bases not matched to a gene: 14.